Listed here are 21 T cell receptor beta chains from one sample, sequenced in a study of early T cells in non-severe SARS-CoV-2 infection. One entry per CDR3 protein, called by TCRdb with MiXCR from the 5' RACE reads. The data contain over 85,000 distinct CDR3 sequences, around 13% of them singletons. Sequenced input: whole blood. These receptors all come from an adult who was a healthcare worker with PCR-confirmed SARS-CoV-2 infection or an uninfected control (not recorded which).

Ten or more counts support this clonotype. This sequence joins TRBV11-2 and TRBJ2-5; 9 positions agree with TRBD2. This CDR3 contains 15 residues. J lost 7 bases, V lost 0 bases, and 6 bases had no gene match. From germline, CDR1 is SGHAT and CDR2 FQNNGV. This CDR3 reads CASSLELSGSGTQYF. CDR3 bases: TGTGCCAGCAGCTTAGAACTTAGCGGGAGCGGGACCCAGTACTTC.

V usage is TRBV9 and J usage is TRBJ2-3; weak D call: TRBD2 (5 bases). Germline CDR1 SGDLS, CDR2 YYNGEE. With 4 bases removed from V and 8 bases from J, the gap between germline ends came to 14 bases. The CDR3 is made up of 13 amino acids. The CDR3 reads CASSLSDRGTQYF. CDR3 bases: TGTGCCAGCAGCCTATCAGATCGGGGTACGCAGTATTTT.

This sequence joins TRBV29-1 and TRBJ2-1, with 9 bases that match TRBD2. V shed 6 bases and J 2 bases; nucleotides not matched to a gene: 5. The V gene's germline CDR1 is SQVTM and CDR2 ANQGSEA. This CDR3 has 14 amino acids. The CDR3 nucleotides are TGCAGCGTCGTAGCGGGAGTCCCCTACAATGAGCAGTTCTTC. It translates to CSVVAGVPYNEQFF.

This clonotype was picked up a small number of times. The chain uses TRBV4-2 and TRBJ2-1; D perhaps matches TRBD1 (6 bases). Trimming stripped 2 bases from V and 6 bases from J, with 11 bases between. The germline gives CDR1 LGHNA, CDR2 YNFKEQ. The CDR3 contains 14 residues. The CDR3 region has the DNA TGTGCCAGCAGCCAAAGGGGGACACGCAATGAGCAGTTCTTC. It translates to CASSQRGTRNEQFF.

This clonotype was observed a handful of times. The chain joins TRBV24-1 to TRBJ1-2; D uncertain. V was shortened by 2 bases and J by 5 bases, with 8 bases between the two germline ends. This CDR3 comprises 13 residues. CDR1 and CDR2 from the germline V gene are KGHDR and SFDVKD. The CDR3 coding sequence is TGTGCCACCAGTGATTCGGTGTTTTATGGCTACACCTTC. It is translated as CATSDSVFYGYTF.

This chain links TRBV12-3 or TRBV12-4 with TRBJ1-1; D is uncertain. CDR3 length equals 16 residues. V gave up 7 bases and J gave up 1 base, with 19 bases separating them. CDR3 in DNA: TGTGCCAGCAATACCGACTCGGGAAGCCCGAACACTGAAGCTTTCTTT. Protein product: CASNTDSGSPNTEAFF.

This clonotype was observed many times. The gene calls are TRBV27 and TRBJ2-7, with D tentatively TRBD2 (5 bases). The germline V gene encodes CDR1 MNHEY and CDR2 SMNVEV (reference sequence). The length of the CDR3 is 14 residues. V lost 4 bases, J lost 0 bases, and 10 bases lay in between. In DNA form, the CDR3 reads TGTGCCAGCAGTTCACAGACTAACTCCTACGAGCAGTACTTC. The encoded protein is CASSSQTNSYEQYF.

The chain carries TRBV9 and TRBJ2-1; D call uncertain. Germline V gene sequence: CDR1 SGDLS, CDR2 YYNGEE. The CDR3 totals 12 residues. The ends were cut back, 2 bases at V and 5 bases at J, with 5 bases in the middle. Written as DNA, the CDR3 is TGTGCCAGCAGCGTTTTCCACAATGAGCAGTTCTTC. It codes for CASSVFHNEQFF.

The chain employs TRBV5-6 and TRBJ1-1; 8 bases agree with TRBD1. Trimming took 3 bases from V and 7 from J; bases not matched to a gene: 5. The germline V gene encodes CDR1 SGHDT and CDR2 YYEEEE. This CDR3 region has 13 residues. The CDR3 loop reads CASSWGQALEAFF. CDR3 nucleotides: TGTGCCAGCAGCTGGGGACAGGCTCTTGAAGCTTTCTTT.

V gene TRBV2 combines with J gene TRBJ2-5; TRBD2 aligns across 8 bases. The length of the CDR3 is 16 residues. Germline V gene lookup returns CDR1 SNHLY and CDR2 FYNNEI. With V trimmed by 4 bases and J by 7 bases, 14 bases remained unmatched. CDR3 amino acids: CASSAWSGGLLWTQYF. The CDR3 nucleotides are TGTGCCAGCAGTGCGTGGTCGGGGGGGCTTTTGTGGACCCAGTACTTC.

This clonotype was counted many times. J is TRBJ1-2 and V is TRBV19; 7 bases fit TRBD1. CDR1 and CDR2 (germline): LNHDA, SQIVND (reference sequence). The trim removed 4 bases at V and 3 bases at J, leaving 8 bases unmatched. The CDR3 covers 15 residues. CDR3 DNA sequence: TGTGCCAGTAGTACGGGACCGGGACAGCACTATGGCTACACCTTC. This encodes CASSTGPGQHYGYTF.

This clonotype was observed many times. V and J are TRBV5-1 and TRBJ2-1, with TRBD2 matching over 10 bases. V trimming: 6 bases; J trimming: 6 bases; junction bases outside the gene matches: 9. This CDR3 contains 15 residues. CDR1 and CDR2 from the germline V gene are SGHRS and YFSETQ. The CDR3: CASTLGTSAANEQFF. As DNA, the CDR3 is TGCGCCAGCACCCTGGGGACTAGCGCCGCCAATGAGCAGTTCTTC.

Many counts were recorded for this clonotype. CDR3 DNA: TGTGCCAGCAGTCCTCTAAGCGGAGGCCCCTTCAATGAGCAGTTCTTC. Translating gives CASSPLSGGPFNEQFF. The chain recombines TRBV6-2 or TRBV6-3 with TRBJ2-1; a weak D match, TRBD2 (5 bases). Germline V gene data show CDR1 as MNHEY and CDR2 as SVGEGT. This CDR3 comprises 16 residues. Trimming removed 5 bases from V and 6 bases from J, with 20 bases in between.

The rearrangement links TRBV6-2 or TRBV6-3 to TRBJ2-7; 7 bases match TRBD1. This CDR3 spans 13 amino acids. Trimming removed 6 bases from V and 5 bases from J; junction bases left unmatched: 7. Germline lookup yields CDR1 MNHEY and CDR2 SVGEGT. The CDR3 reads CASRPGQAHEQYF. CDR3 sequence (DNA): TGTGCCAGCAGACCTGGACAGGCCCACGAGCAGTACTTC.

A few counts support this clonotype. The rearrangement joins TRBV18 to TRBJ2-7; 11 positions match TRBD2. Per the germline V gene, CDR1 is KGHSH and CDR2 is LQKENI. The CDR3 is made up of 15 amino acids. Trimming at V came to 6 bases and at J to 4 bases, leaving 8 bases not matched to a gene. CDR3 sequence reads: CASSPRTSGSYEQYF. CDR3 sequence (DNA): TGTGCCAGCTCTCCTCGAACTAGCGGGAGTTACGAGCAGTACTTC.

This rearrangement joins TRBV19 to TRBJ2-7; D remains ambiguous. The germline gives CDR1 LNHDA, CDR2 SQIVND (reference sequence). Trimming removed 5 bases from V and 3 bases from J, with 11 bases in between. This CDR3 spans 13 amino acids. CDR3 sequence reads: CASSPRPDYEQYF. DNA of the CDR3: TGTGCCAGTAGTCCCCGCCCGGACTACGAGCAGTACTTC.

This chain joins TRBV24-1 and TRBJ2-1; 9 bases map to TRBD1. V lost 4 bases, J lost 7 bases, and 13 bases stayed unmatched. There are 17 residues in the CDR3. Germline V gene lookup returns CDR1 KGHDR and CDR2 SFDVKD. CDR3 sequence (DNA): TGTGCCACCAGTGAGTCGGTATGGGGGGACAGGGATAATGAGCAGTTCTTC. Encoded protein: CATSESVWGDRDNEQFF.

This clonotype appeared many times. The CDR3 DNA is TGTGCCAGTAGTATCCTTAACAGGGGGACTGATGAAGCTTTCTTT. Protein: CASSILNRGTDEAFF. This chain uses TRBV19 with TRBJ1-1; TRBD1 matches 8 bases. Per germline, CDR1 LNHDA and CDR2 SQIVND (reference sequence). The ends lost 3 bases at V and 7 bases at J; junction bases unmatched: 10. This CDR3 comprises 15 residues.

The table lists this clonotype with a few counts. The J gene is TRBJ2-2, the V gene TRBV5-1; D gene uncertain. Germline CDR1 SGHRS, CDR2 YFSETQ. V shed 4 bases and J shed 5 bases, with 12 bases lying between them. CDR3 length: 14 amino acids. CDR3 DNA sequence: TGCGCCAGCAGCGGACGACCCAGGACCGGGGAGCTGTTTTTT. It encodes CASSGRPRTGELFF.

There are a few counts of this clonotype. The chain links TRBV6-4 to TRBJ2-3, with 11 bases identical to TRBD2. In germline, CDR1 is MRHNA, CDR2 SNTAGT. This CDR3 comprises 14 residues. Trimming at V came to 8 bases and at J to 4 bases, leaving 5 bases not matched to a gene. CDR3 loop: CASALAGGSDTQYF. CDR3 bases: TGTGCCAGCGCTCTAGCGGGAGGTTCAGATACGCAGTATTTT.

This clonotype occurred many times. The rearrangement uses TRBV28 and TRBJ1-1; TRBD1 aligns across 9 bases. V dropped 7 bases and J dropped 7; count of bases not matched to a gene: 13. Germline V lookup: CDR1 MDHEN, CDR2 SYDVKM. The CDR3 loop spans 15 amino acids. As DNA, the CDR3 is TGTGCCAGCATATCGTGGGGGACAGGGAATAATGAAGCTTTCTTT. The encoded protein is CASISWGTGNNEAFF.